This TCR beta chain was recorded in a study of blood T cell repertoires in COVID-19. About the research overall: Collection of acute and convalescent COVID-19 samples took place in the United States, Italy and Spain. T cells, B-cell-depleted T cells, or PBMCs provided the cDNA or gDNA that served as material.

The CDR3 consists of 12 residues. From germline, CDR1 is SGHRS and CDR2 YFSETQ. With 1 base removed from V and 10 bases from J, the gap between germline ends came to 11 bases. Per the original methods: Nucleated cell number was recorded as an estimate derived from reference gene primer amplification. The data were produced by immunoSEQ multiplex PCR, yet TCRdb's version contains in-frame clones alone and is incomplete. From that table come the V and J calls and clone size; the DNA was used to work out D and trimming. Seen here are 120,000 or so clones, 85% to 90% observed once, and the top ten hold 25% to 30%.

The sequence was collected from a woman of 80 years or more with acute or convalescent COVID-19. Material: peripheral blood. The chain joins TRBV5-1 to TRBJ1-1, with a weak D call TRBD1 (5 bases). CDR3 in DNA: TGCGCCAGCAGCTTGACGGGGGAGGGAGCTTTCTTT. Residues: CASSLTGEGAFF.